The rows below give T cell receptor beta chains drawn from one sample of a study of Tregs in tolerant kidney transplant recipients. The assay was immunoSEQ multiplex PCR, and TCRdb's table has in-frame clones only and misses some. The table records 200,000 to 300,000 clones, 65% to 85% of them present only once. Sequenced: CD4+ T cells from blood. These receptors all come from a human donor in good health. The CDR3 runs from the conserved cysteine through the conserved F or W. The D gene is left open where the match is weak. Only part of the rows carry a size: once, few, many, or a class if the clone is expanded.

clone_size	v_call	j_call	d_call	cdr3_aa	cdr3_nt
-	TRBV30	TRBJ2-7	TRBD2	CAWTPREAPYEQYF	TGTGCCTGGACCCCCCGGGAGGCCCCCTACGAGCAGTACTTC
-	TRBV9	TRBJ1-6	-	CASSVDPGADNSPLHF	TGTGCCAGCAGCGTAGACCCGGGAGCCGATAATTCACCCCTCCACTTT
once	TRBV9	TRBJ1-1	-	CASSPRPPNTEAFF	TGTGCCAGCAGCCCCAGGCCGCCGAACACTGAAGCTTTCTTT
-	TRBV19	TRBJ2-1	TRBD2	CASSSGLLAGGPLSNEQFF	TGTGCCAGTAGTAGTGGGTTACTAGCGGGAGGGCCCCTGAGCAATGAGCAGTTCTTC
-	TRBV5-5	TRBJ2-1	TRBD2	CASSGTSGSYNEQFF	TGTGCCAGCAGCGGGACTAGCGGGAGCTACAATGAGCAGTTCTTC
-	TRBV10-3	TRBJ1-4	-	CAISSGRINEKLFF	TGTGCCATCTCTAGCGGGAGGATTAATGAAAAACTGTTTTTT
-	TRBV7-8	TRBJ1-1	TRBD1	CASSLAGTGGLNTEAFF	TGTGCCAGCAGCTTAGCGGGGACAGGGGGCTTAAACACTGAAGCTTTCTTT
-	TRBV30	TRBJ1-4	-	CAWSRFNENLFF	TGTGCCTGGAGTCGGTTTAATGAAAACCTGTTCTTT
-	TRBV19	TRBJ1-2	-	CASRQGVYGYTF	TGTGCCAGTAGACAGGGAGTATATGGCTACACCTTC
-	TRBV5-1	TRBJ1-3	-	CASRLGGGNTIYF	TGCGCCAGCAGGCTGGGTGGTGGAAACACCATATATTTT
few	TRBV7-9	TRBJ2-5	-	CASRGETQYF	TGTGCCAGCAGGGGGGAGACCCAGTACTTC
few	TRBV6-6	TRBJ2-1	TRBD2	CASSTTSGVYNEQFF	TGTGCCAGCAGTACTACTAGCGGGGTGTATAATGAGCAGTTCTTC
-	TRBV9	TRBJ1-1	-	CASSGSRGGTEAFF	TGTGCCAGCAGCGGTAGTAGGGGTGGCACTGAAGCTTTCTTT
few	TRBV6-1	TRBJ2-2	-	CASSEALRGTGELFF	TGTGCCAGCAGTGAAGCGCTTCGGGGGACCGGGGAGCTGTTTTTT
-	TRBV5-5	TRBJ2-7	TRBD2	CASSLGLAITYEQYF	TGTGCCAGCAGCTTAGGACTAGCGATAACCTACGAGCAGTACTTC
few	TRBV6-6	TRBJ2-7	-	CASTPGTRGDEQYF	TGTGCCAGCACTCCGGGGACCAGGGGTGACGAGCAGTACTTC
once	TRBV28	TRBJ2-5	TRBD2	CASSLGTSGEETQYF	TGTGCCAGCAGTTTAGGGACTAGCGGAGAAGAGACCCAGTACTTC
-	TRBV10-3	TRBJ2-1	-	CAISQAGSYLNNEQFF	TGTGCCATCAGCCAGGCCGGGAGCTACCTAAACAATGAGCAGTTCTTC
once	TRBV18	TRBJ2-1	-	CASSPPTLLQGSEQFF	TGTGCCAGCTCACCACCGACACTCCTACAGGGTAGTGAGCAGTTCTTC
-	TRBV11-2	TRBJ2-3	TRBD2	CASSLGTSGDTQYF	TGTGCCAGCAGCTTAGGGACTAGCGGAGATACGCAGTATTTT
-	TRBV9	TRBJ2-6	TRBD1	CASSAGTGNSGANVLTF	TGTGCCAGCAGCGCCGGGACAGGCAACTCTGGGGCCAACGTCCTGACTTTC
once	TRBV27	TRBJ1-2	TRBD1	CASSLASGTGRGYTF	TGTGCCAGCAGTTTAGCGTCGGGGACAGGCAGAGGCTACACCTTC
few	TRBV7-2	TRBJ2-7	-	CASSSNRASYEQYF	TGTGCCAGCAGCTCTAACAGGGCCTCCTACGAGCAGTACTTC
-	TRBV15	TRBJ2-3	-	CATSRDKADTQYF	TGTGCCACCAGCAGAGATAAGGCAGATACGCAGTATTTT
-	TRBV18	TRBJ2-5	TRBD2	CASSPTSLEETQYF	TGTGCCAGCTCACCGACTAGCCTGGAAGAGACCCAGTACTTC
-	TRBV4-2	TRBJ2-2	-	CASSQGTAEGPLNTGELFF	TGTGCCAGCAGCCAAGGCACAGCCGAGGGACCGCTGAACACCGGGGAGCTGTTTTTT
-	TRBV11-2	TRBJ2-7	TRBD1	CASSYGTGAYEQYF	TGTGCCAGCAGCTACGGGACAGGGGCCTACGAGCAGTACTTC
-	TRBV5-1	TRBJ2-5	-	CASSLSETQYF	TGCGCCAGCAGCTTATCGGAGACCCAGTACTTC
-	TRBV5-1	TRBJ2-7	-	CASSFGGSTTSYEQYF	TGCGCCAGCAGCTTTGGGGGGTCTACTACCTCCTACGAGCAGTACTTC
once	TRBV10-1	TRBJ2-1	-	CASSEGSANEQFF	TGCGCCAGCAGTGAGGGGTCTGCAAATGAGCAGTTCTTC
-	TRBV9	TRBJ1-3	-	CASSVGQGPGNTIYF	TGTGCCAGCAGCGTAGGTCAAGGGCCAGGAAACACCATATATTTT
-	TRBV2	TRBJ2-1	-	CASVQSGNEQFF	TGTGCCAGCGTACAGTCGGGGAATGAGCAGTTCTTC
-	TRBV18	TRBJ2-7	TRBD2	CASSPLAGPRNEQYF	TGTGCCAGCTCACCACTAGCGGGGCCGAGGAACGAGCAGTACTTC
-	TRBV2	TRBJ1-1	TRBD1	CASSQTQGAEAFF	TGTGCCAGCAGCCAAACCCAGGGGGCTGAAGCTTTCTTT
-	TRBV2	TRBJ1-5	TRBD1	CASRGDRVPWELQHF	TGTGCCAGCAGGGGGGACAGGGTCCCCTGGGAGCTCCAGCATTTT
-	TRBV10-3	TRBJ1-1	-	CAISESRKNTEAFF	TGTGCCATCAGTGAGTCCCGCAAAAACACTGAAGCTTTCTTT
-	TRBV9	TRBJ2-7	-	CASSPQGFGSYEQYF	TGTGCCAGCAGCCCCCAAGGTTTCGGCTCCTACGAGCAGTACTTC
few	TRBV6-5	TRBJ1-1	TRBD1	CASGGQGRNTEAFF	TGTGCCAGCGGAGGACAGGGCAGGAACACTGAAGCTTTCTTT
-	TRBV5-1	TRBJ1-1	-	CASSLGGTDTEAFF	TGCGCCAGCAGCTTGGGGGGGACCGACACTGAAGCTTTCTTT
-	TRBV19	TRBJ1-1	TRBD1	CASSVLPGQGTEAFF	TGTGCCAGTAGTGTCCTGCCGGGACAGGGCACTGAAGCTTTCTTT
once	TRBV30	TRBJ1-4	TRBD1	CAWRGGQGTLNEKLFF	TGTGCCTGGAGGGGGGGACAGGGGACCCTAAATGAAAAACTGTTTTTT
-	TRBV15	TRBJ2-7	-	CATSRDRGAFSYEQYF	TGTGCCACCAGCAGAGATAGGGGTGCTTTCTCCTACGAGCAGTACTTC
once	TRBV6-6	TRBJ2-1	-	CASRAGREYNEQFF	TGTGCCAGCAGGGCCGGTCGGGAGTACAATGAGCAGTTCTTC
-	TRBV19	TRBJ2-3	-	CASSIRARSTDTQYF	TGTGCCAGTAGTATTAGGGCCAGAAGCACAGATACGCAGTATTTT
few	TRBV11-2	TRBJ2-7	TRBD1	CASSLVRQGYEQYF	TGTGCCAGCAGCTTAGTCAGACAGGGCTACGAGCAGTACTTC
-	TRBV14	TRBJ2-5	-	CVGEETQYF	TGTGTCGGGGAGGAGACCCAGTACTTC
-	TRBV7-8	TRBJ2-3	TRBD2	CSSSPRARSGSGNTQYF	TGTTCCAGCAGTCCCAGAGCCCGTAGCGGGAGTGGGAATACGCAGTATTTT
-	TRBV30	TRBJ1-1	-	CASDYRGVGEAFF	TGTGCCAGTGATTATCGGGGGGTTGGTGAAGCTTTCTTT
-	TRBV5-1	TRBJ1-3	-	CASSPQGSGNTIYF	TGCGCCAGCAGTCCACAGGGCTCTGGAAACACCATATATTTT
-	TRBV6-5	TRBJ1-2	TRBD1	CASSYTGDGYTF	TGTGCCAGCAGTTACACAGGGGATGGCTACACCTTC
-	TRBV7-6	TRBJ1-6	-	CASSPGGNANSPLHF	TGTGCCAGCAGTCCCGGGGGGAACGCTAATTCACCCCTCCACTTT
-	TRBV5-1	TRBJ2-1	-	CASSLGQYNEQFF	TGCGCCAGCAGCTTGGGACAGTACAATGAGCAGTTCTTC
-	TRBV5-4	TRBJ2-2	-	CASSAGTLPGYTGELFF	TGTGCCAGCAGCGCCGGGACTCTCCCGGGGTACACCGGGGAGCTGTTTTTT